This TCR beta chain was found in a study of CD8 T cells in ankylosing spondylitis. Study-wide points: Seven to nine highly homologous variants formed a TCR beta motif that appeared characteristic of ankylosing spondylitis blood.

This CDR3 is built from 15 residues. Trimming pared 6 bases from V and 0 bases from J, leaving 12 bases between. Per the germline V gene, CDR1 is MNHNS and CDR2 is SASEGT. A single record per CDR3 protein comes from TCRdb applying MiXCR to the 5' RACE reads. The table shows roughly 700,000 distinct CDR3 sequences, with roughly 19% occurring only once. To note about this clonotype: Its target is not known.

The sequencing sample was made of blood, either unsorted or a sorted T cell fraction (not recorded which). The sequence was collected from a male donor with ankylosing spondylitis. This chain joins TRBV6-1 and TRBJ1-3; D is unclear. DNA for the CDR3: TGTGCCAGCAGCCCGACATTTACCTCTGGAAACACCATATATTTT. This codes for CASSPTFTSGNTIYF.